This T cell receptor (beta chain) was retrieved from a study of blood T cell repertoires in COVID-19. Overall study: Both acute and convalescent COVID-19 samples were obtained from the United States, Italy and Spain. In each case, the material was cDNA or gDNA derived from T cells, B-cell-depleted T cells, or PBMCs.

The germline V and J ends were trimmed by 4 bases and 5 bases, with 9 bases remaining between them. The CDR3 is made up of 13 amino acids. CDR1 is SGHDT and CDR2 is YYEEEE in the germline V gene. In the authors' methods: Researchers report that nucleated cell counts were estimated from reference gene primer amplification. Here immunoSEQ multiplex PCR was the method, and the copy in TCRdb shows in-frame clones only, minus some. V and J calls and clone size are given by that table; D and trimming were obtained from the DNA. Here the sample spans more than 85,000 clones, approximately 90% being singletons.

The source of this sequence is a man aged 55 to 69 with acute or convalescent COVID-19. The rearrangement links TRBV5-6 to TRBJ2-2; maybe TRBD2 (5 bases). Sequencing used peripheral blood. The CDR3 sequence is CASSRRRTGELFF. DNA for the CDR3: TGTGCCAGCAGCCGCCGGAGGACCGGGGAGCTGTTTTTT.